These T cell receptor beta chains were read from a single sample in a study of T cells in Graves' hyperthyroidism and ophthalmopathy. TCRdb redid the calling of the multiplex PCR reads with MiXCR, one entry per CDR3 protein. The table lists roughly 380,000 distinct CDR3 sequences, approximately 15% of them singletons. Source material: blood. The receptors stem from a woman aged 60-75 years with Graves' hyperthyroidism. Both conserved end residues are part of each CDR3. The D gene is left open where the match is weak. For some rows the clone size is stated as once, few or many, or as a class when expanded; others skip it.

TRBJ2-5 . . TRBV4-1 CASSQDSGGQETQYF TGCGCCAGCAGCCAAGATAGTGGGGGCCAAGAGACCCAGTACTTC
TRBJ2-7 many . TRBV5-1 CASSPVAGTSEQYF TGCGCCAGCAGCCCCGTGGCTGGGACATCCGAGCAGTACTTC
TRBJ1-2 many TRBD1 TRBV18 CASSHQGAQNYGYTF TGTGCCAGCTCACACCAGGGGGCCCAGAACTATGGCTACACCTTC
TRBJ2-3 few TRBD2 TRBV12-3/TRBV12-4 CASRWTSGSTADTQYF TGTGCCAGCAGGTGGACTAGCGGGAGTACCGCAGATACGCAGTATTTT
TRBJ2-7 . TRBD1 TRBV30 CAWDPDRGNEQYF TGTGCCTGGGACCCGGACAGGGGGAACGAGCAGTACTTC
TRBJ2-3 many . TRBV6-5 CASSYSAGRLTDTQYF TGTGCCAGCAGTTACTCGGCGGGCCGCCTCACAGATACGCAGTATTTT
TRBJ1-1 few . TRBV20-1 CSARGRFRATEAFF TGCAGTGCTAGAGGCCGTTTCAGGGCCACTGAAGCTTTCTTT
TRBJ2-3 few TRBD2 TRBV4-2 CASSQDGDYTDTQYF TGTGCCAGCAGCCAAGATGGGGACTACACAGATACGCAGTATTTT
TRBJ1-2 few . TRBV20-1 CSAQKTANYGYTF TGCAGTGCCCAAAAGACAGCTAACTATGGCTACACCTTC
TRBJ2-1 . . TRBV19 CASSAWTDDVQFF TGTGCCAGTAGTGCCTGGACCGATGACGTGCAGTTCTTC
TRBJ2-7 . . TRBV19 CASSMGGSGLSGEQYF TGTGCCAGTAGTATGGGAGGTAGCGGCCTCTCGGGCGAGCAGTACTTC
TRBJ1-1 . . TRBV18 CASSPRGNLNTEAFF TGTGCCAGCTCACCCCGGGGGAACTTGAACACTGAAGCTTTCTTT
TRBJ2-5 . . TRBV28 CASGKPGLGRETQYF TGTGCCAGCGGTAAACCAGGTTTGGGGCGGGAGACCCAGTACTTC
TRBJ2-7 many . TRBV12-3/TRBV12-4 CASSIGAEQYF TGTGCCAGCAGCATCGGGGCCGAGCAGTACTTC
TRBJ1-2 many . TRBV30 CAWRAPGYGYTF TGTGCCTGGAGGGCGCCGGGGTATGGCTACACCTTC
TRBJ2-3 . . TRBV7-3 CASSLKGGPTTDTQYF TGTGCCAGCAGCTTAAAAGGGGGTCCCACCACAGATACGCAGTATTTT
TRBJ2-7 . TRBD1 TRBV19 CASSLGQGIAYEQYF TGTGCCAGTAGTCTGGGACAGGGGATAGCCTACGAGCAGTACTTC
TRBJ2-2 few TRBD2 TRBV5-4 CASSRLPLGGGPPGELFF TGTGCCAGCAGCCGACTACCCTTGGGGGGAGGGCCCCCCGGGGAGCTGTTTTTT
TRBJ2-1 many TRBD2 TRBV3-1 CASSQGLAGGAVEQFF TGTGCCAGCAGCCAAGGACTAGCGGGCGGAGCTGTTGAGCAGTTCTTC
TRBJ2-7 few TRBD1 TRBV7-3 CASSLDRATNEQYF TGTGCCAGCAGCCTGGACAGGGCGACCAACGAGCAGTACTTC
TRBJ1-1 few . TRBV19 CATTQGYRGAFF TGTGCCACTACACAGGGTTATCGAGGAGCTTTCTTT
TRBJ1-1 many . TRBV2 CASSPSSQYTEAFF TGTGCCAGCAGTCCCTCTTCACAGTACACTGAAGCTTTCTTT
TRBJ1-5 once . TRBV20-1 CSASEEPNQPQHF TGCAGTGCTAGTGAGGAACCCAATCAGCCCCAGCATTTT
TRBJ2-1 many TRBD2 TRBV20-1 CSASTSGSWNNEQFF TGCAGTGCTTCGACTAGCGGGAGTTGGAACAATGAGCAGTTCTTC
TRBJ2-1 many . TRBV4-2 CASSQGGAAAGPGNEQFF TGTGCCAGCAGCCAAGGCGGGGCCGCAGCGGGCCCCGGCAATGAGCAGTTCTTC
TRBJ1-1 few TRBD1 TRBV27 CASSFTGGSGEAFF TGTGCCAGCAGTTTTACAGGGGGGTCGGGTGAAGCTTTCTTT
TRBJ2-2 few TRBD2 TRBV7-3 CASSLKSGSRELFF TGTGCCAGCAGCTTAAAGAGCGGGAGTCGGGAGCTGTTTTTT
TRBJ2-5 many . TRBV10-3 CAISESGRGGQETQYF TGTGCCATCAGTGAGTCGGGCAGGGGAGGACAAGAGACCCAGTACTTC
TRBJ1-5 few . TRBV3-1 CASSQGAAQPQHF TGTGCCAGCAGCCAGGGGGCGGCTCAGCCCCAGCATTTT
TRBJ1-1 many TRBD1 TRBV29-1 CSVYRGSEAFF TGCAGCGTTTACAGGGGGTCTGAAGCTTTCTTT
TRBJ2-5 . TRBD2 TRBV20-1 CSARSGRVGETQYF TGCAGTGCTAGGAGCGGGAGGGTGGGAGAGACCCAGTACTTC
TRBJ1-1 many . TRBV10-3 CAISTQALTEAFF TGTGCCATCTCAACCCAGGCCCTCACTGAAGCTTTCTTT
TRBJ2-1 many TRBD2 TRBV7-9 CASTNRTSATYNEQFF TGTGCCAGCACCAATAGAACTAGCGCAACCTACAATGAGCAGTTCTTC
TRBJ2-1 many TRBD2 TRBV2 CASSGLAGPLVYNEQFF TGTGCCAGCTCGGGACTAGCGGGACCGTTGGTTTACAATGAGCAGTTCTTC
TRBJ2-3 . . TRBV6-1 CASSSDNSGFGSIDTQYF TGTGCCAGCAGTTCTGATAACAGCGGGTTTGGGAGCATAGATACGCAGTATTTT
TRBJ2-7 . . TRBV7-8 CASSPLPVMNYEQYF TGTGCCAGCAGCCCCCTCCCCGTGATGAACTACGAGCAGTACTTC
TRBJ2-3 many . TRBV6-2/TRBV6-3 CASSYFDTQYF TGTGCCAGCAGTTACTTTGATACGCAGTATTTT
TRBJ2-1 few . TRBV4-1 CASSQLVQGNEQFF TGCGCCAGCAGCCAGCTCGTCCAGGGCAATGAGCAGTTCTTC
TRBJ2-7 many . TRBV27 CASSSAGTAPTKQYF TGTGCCAGCAGTTCGGCCGGGACGGCCCCTACGAAGCAGTACTTC
TRBJ2-1 . . TRBV19 CASSDNNEQFF TGTGCCAGTAGCGACAACAATGAGCAGTTCTTC
TRBJ1-2 many . TRBV6-1 CASSERQGIHGYTF TGTGCCAGCAGTGAAAGGCAGGGGATCCATGGCTACACCTTC